The 6 T cell receptor beta chains reported below all come from one sample, sequenced in a study of T cell changes during pregnancy in multiple sclerosis. The data were produced by immunoSEQ multiplex PCR, yet TCRdb's version contains in-frame clones alone and is incomplete. The sample lists 90,000 to 100,000 clones, about 93% seen once, with over 3.5% in the top ten. The specimen comprised peripheral blood, sampled in the first trimester of pregnancy. The receptor source for this set is a female donor with multiple sclerosis, enrolled in a pregnancy study.

The CDR3 nucleotides read TGCAGCGTCACCCCGAGACAGGGCGGTGGCTACACCTTC. Residues: CSVTPRQGGGYTF. The chain couples TRBV29-1 to TRBJ1-2, with 7 bases matching TRBD1. After removal of 6 bases from V and 7 bases from J, the junction contained 11 bases not matched to a gene. The CDR3 covers 13 residues. Germline-derived CDR1 and CDR2 are SQVTM and ANQGSEA.

The rearrangement uses TRBV29-1 and TRBJ1-1; D might be TRBD1 (5 bases). Between the trimmed V and J ends, which lost 3 bases and 0 bases, there was a span of 11 bases. The CDR3 length is 14 residues. CDR1 and CDR2 (germline): SQVTM, ANQGSEA. The CDR3: CSVDSLGLNTEAFF. Here the CDR3 DNA reads TGCAGCGTTGACTCTCTGGGGCTGAACACTGAAGCTTTCTTT.

The chain recombines TRBV19 with TRBJ2-1; 7 nucleotides line up with TRBD2. Germline values: CDR1 LNHDA, CDR2 SQIVND (reference sequence). CDR3 length equals 15 residues. Trimming removed 3 bases from V and 4 bases from J; junction bases left unmatched: 6. In DNA, the CDR3 is TGTGCCAGTAGTATCGGGGAGGGACGATACAATGAGCAGTTCTTC. As protein: CASSIGEGRYNEQFF.

The chain uses TRBV6-6 and TRBJ1-1, with D uncertain. The CDR3 totals 14 residues. The ends were cut back, 7 bases at V and 1 base at J, with 13 bases in the middle. The germline gives CDR1 MNHNY, CDR2 SVGAGI (reference sequence). The DNA for the CDR3 is TGTGCCAGCACCATACACGGGGAGAACACTGAAGCTTTCTTT. Translating it yields CASTIHGENTEAFF.

The chain combines TRBV15 with TRBJ1-5; TRBD1 matches 7 bases. Germline V lookup: CDR1 LNHNV, CDR2 YYDKDF (reference sequence). The CDR3 spans 14 residues. The V and J ends lost 3 bases and 6 bases, in that order; junction bases with no gene match: 5. The CDR3 spells CATSRGTVTQPQHF. CDR3 nucleotides: TGTGCCACCAGCAGGGGGACAGTTACTCAGCCCCAGCATTTT.

This rearrangement joins TRBV13 to TRBJ1-2; weak D call: TRBD1 (6 bases). This CDR3 is 15 amino acids long. The germline V and J ends were trimmed by 4 bases and 1 base, with 13 bases remaining between them. Looked up from germline, CDR1 is PRHDT and CDR2 is FYEKMQ (reference sequence). CDR3 DNA: TGTGCCAGCAGCTGGGGACACGAACGTAACTATGGCTACACCTTC. Its translation: CASSWGHERNYGYTF.